This T cell receptor beta chain was documented in a study of blood T cell repertoires in COVID-19. Study as a whole: The cDNA or gDNA used as material had been derived from T cells, B-cell-depleted T cells, or PBMCs.

The method was immunoSEQ multiplex PCR; TCRdb's version includes in-frame clones alone and lacks a portion of them. The table includes roughly 200,000 clones, roughly 80% detected once. Adults between about 18 and 95 years of age took part from fewer than 30 US areas. Cohorts were based on clinical histories the participants reported. Per the germline V gene, CDR1 is GTSNPN and CDR2 is SVGIG (reference sequence). The CDR3 is 13 residues long. V was clipped by 8 bases and J by 7 bases, with 17 bases between them. This receptor was identified in a man in his forties who had recovered from COVID-19. Sequencing used PBMCs or T cells enriched from blood (not recorded which). V gene TRBV30 combines with J gene TRBJ2-2; a possible D gene is TRBD2 (6 bases). CDR3 sequence: CAGGGVAGGELFF. CDR3 coding DNA: TGTGCCGGAGGAGGGGTAGCCGGCGGGGAGCTGTTTTTT.